The 6 T cell receptor beta chains given below trace back to one sample, sequenced in a study of CD8+CD57+ T cells in acquired aplastic anemia. Researchers used genomic DNA as the template to profile TCR beta VDJ and CDR3. Via MiXCR, TCRdb re-called the reads, giving one row per CDR3 protein. The sample holds more than 150,000 distinct CDR3 sequences, 35% to 50% seen once. Sample: sorted CD4+, CD8+, or CD8+CD57+ T cells (not recorded which) from PBMCs. Every receptor here comes from a human donor in good health.

The rearrangement uses TRBV18 and TRBJ2-1; 7 bases are shared with TRBD2. The CDR3 is 15 amino acids. Germline-derived CDR1 and CDR2 are KGHSH and LQKENI. V dropped 1 base and J dropped 7; count of bases not matched to a gene: 7. The CDR3 DNA sequence: TGTGCCAGCTCACCACGCCAGCGGGACGGTAATGAGCAGTTCTTC. Protein sequence: CASSPRQRDGNEQFF.

This clonotype was seen more than once but under ten times. This chain connects TRBV12-3 or TRBV12-4 to TRBJ1-2; D perhaps matches TRBD1 (6 bases). Deletions cut 4 bases from V and 4 bases from J, with 19 bases between. This CDR3 has 16 residues. CDR3 in DNA: TGTGCCAGCAGTTACCCCTACGGGGGCGGGGGCTATGGCTACACCTTC. Amino acid sequence: CASSYPYGGGGYGYTF.

This chain connects TRBV7-2 to TRBJ2-5, with 7 bases matching TRBD1. Per germline, CDR1 SGHTA and CDR2 FQGNSA. This CDR3 spans 13 amino acids. V shed 4 bases and J 5 bases; nucleotides not matched to a gene: 4. The CDR3 nucleotides are TGTGCCAGCAGCTACAGGGGTGGGGAGACCCAGTACTTC. It yields the protein CASSYRGGETQYF.

V gene TRBV7-6 combines with J gene TRBJ1-2, with a weak D call TRBD1 (5 bases). The V and J ends lost 5 bases and 8 bases respectively, with 18 bases between them. Germline V gene lookup returns CDR1 SGHVS and CDR2 FNYEAQ. The CDR3 loop spans 14 amino acids. The CDR3 DNA reads as TGTGCCAGCAGCGAAGGGACCCAACCTCCGGGCTACACCTTC. This gives the protein CASSEGTQPPGYTF.

The chain links TRBV11-1 to TRBJ2-3; no definite D call. CDR1 and CDR2 (germline): SGHAT, FQDESV (reference sequence). The V end was cut by 2 bases, the J end by 5 bases, with 17 bases between. CDR3 length: 16 amino acids. The chain's CDR3 is CASSLNIAGSKDTQYF. CDR3 sequence (DNA): TGTGCCAGCAGCTTAAATATAGCAGGATCCAAAGATACGCAGTATTTT.

The sample holds many counts of this clonotype. V and J are TRBV7-9 and TRBJ1-4; D uncertain. Germline-derived CDR1 and CDR2 are SEHNR and FQNEAQ (reference sequence). The CDR3 is made up of 14 amino acids. The V end lost 2 bases, the J end lost 7 bases, and 11 bases lay between the germline ends. In nucleotides, the CDR3 is TGTGCCAGCAGCTTAAGTTTACCGGGTGAAAAACTGTTTTTT. Translation: CASSLSLPGEKLFF.